This TCR beta chain was obtained from a study of T cell responses to AZD1222 COVID-19 vaccine. Overall study results and limits: Spike-specific TCR breadth rose after two AZD1222 doses, and depth rose as well. White British people made up most donors, females outnumbered males, and clonal diversity was possibly underestimated.

As regards this clone: Its antigen is not identified.

The CDR3 sequence is 17 residues long. CDR1 and CDR2 (germline): SGHRS, YFSETQ. Trimming cost V 0 bases and J 8 bases; bases outside gene matches: 11. Data came from immunoSEQ multiplex PCR; TCRdb stores just in-frame clones and leaves some out. The repertoire consists of approximately 140,000 clones, with roughly nine tenths occurring once and the leading ten covering 3.3%. The starting material was peripheral blood, obtained 28 days after the second AZD1222 dose. The genes are TRBV5-1 and TRBJ2-1; TRBD2 matches 10 bases. This TCR was recovered from an adult who received the AZD1222 COVID-19 vaccine. CDR3 loop: CASSLEASGSPLDEQFF. The DNA of the CDR3 is TGCGCCAGCAGCTTGGAGGCTAGCGGGAGTCCTTTGGATGAGCAGTTCTTC.